The T cell receptor beta chain described here comes from a study of CD8 T cells in ankylosing spondylitis. Each CDR3 protein is one row after TCRdb ran MiXCR on the 5' RACE reads. The sample consists of about 140,000 distinct CDR3 sequences, approximately 10% of them appearing once. CDR3 length equals 13 residues. Germline CDR1 GTSNPN, CDR2 SVGIG (reference sequence). V gave up 3 bases and J gave up 6 bases, with 14 bases separating them. The study, taken as a whole, reports: As reported, disease-linked clones showed significant enrichment in matched ankylosing spondylitis synovial fluid. A TCR beta motif of 7 or 8 highly homologous variants appeared characteristic of ankylosing spondylitis blood.

This clonotype was counted a few times. What it binds is not known. The source material was blood, either unsorted or a sorted T cell fraction (not recorded which). This TCR was sampled from a female donor with ankylosing spondylitis or in good health (not recorded which). The chain is built from TRBV30 and TRBJ1-1, with D unresolved. CDR3 nucleotide sequence: TGTGCCTGGAGGGTCGGCCCTTCTTCTGAAGCTTTCTTT. This gives the protein CAWRVGPSSEAFF.